This is a list of T cell receptor beta chains from one sample in a study of shared clonotypes between healthy human individuals. Measured with immunoSEQ multiplex PCR; TCRdb has only the in-frame clones, and not every one. The sample lists about 820,000 clones; 90% to 95% were seen once. The sample was naive CD8+ T cells sorted from blood. Source of these receptors: a man between 25 and 39 years old in good health. The CDR3 runs from the conserved cysteine through the conserved F or W. Fields, in order: V gene, clone size, J gene, D gene, CDR3 protein, CDR3 DNA. A D gene is named only where the DNA matches it firmly. Rows give clone size only sometimes, using once, few, many, or a class for an expanded clone.

v_gene: TRBV21-1; abundance: -; j_gene: TRBJ1-5; d_gene: -; CDR3aa: CATMDQPQHF; CDR3nt: TGTGCCACCATGGATCAGCCCCAGCATTTT
v_gene: TRBV7-3; abundance: -; j_gene: TRBJ1-1; d_gene: -; CDR3aa: CASSLTGRGGTEAFF; CDR3nt: TGTGCCAGCAGCTTAACGGGCAGGGGAGGGACTGAAGCTTTCTTT
v_gene: TRBV19; abundance: -; j_gene: TRBJ1-5; d_gene: -; CDR3aa: CASSINRVTNCPQHF; CDR3nt: TGTGCCAGTAGTATAAACAGGGTGACCAATTGTCCCCAGCATTTT
v_gene: TRBV21-1; abundance: -; j_gene: TRBJ1-3; d_gene: -; CDR3aa: CASSQLGPGSGNTIYF; CDR3nt: TGTGCCAGCAGCCAGCTCGGACCCGGCTCTGGAAACACCATATATTTT
v_gene: TRBV5-5; abundance: -; j_gene: TRBJ2-1; d_gene: TRBD1; CDR3aa: CASSWDRAQVEQFF; CDR3nt: TGTGCCAGCAGCTGGGACAGGGCTCAGGTTGAGCAGTTCTTC
v_gene: TRBV6-6; abundance: -; j_gene: TRBJ2-2; d_gene: -; CDR3aa: CACMGGELFF; CDR3nt: TGTGCCTGCATGGGGGGGGAGCTGTTTTTT
v_gene: TRBV28; abundance: -; j_gene: TRBJ2-1; d_gene: TRBD2; CDR3aa: CASSPILAGALGDYNEQFF; CDR3nt: TGTGCCAGCAGTCCCATTCTAGCGGGAGCCTTAGGGGACTACAATGAGCAGTTCTTC
v_gene: TRBV21-1; abundance: once; j_gene: TRBJ2-5; d_gene: -; CDR3aa: CASSNPGTEYQETQYF; CDR3nt: TGTGCCAGCAGCAACCCCGGGACAGAGTACCAAGAGACCCAGTACTTC
v_gene: TRBV7-6; abundance: -; j_gene: TRBJ2-1; d_gene: TRBD2; CDR3aa: CASSHPGLAHNEQFF; CDR3nt: TGTGCCAGCAGCCATCCGGGACTAGCGCACAATGAGCAGTTCTTC
v_gene: TRBV4-1; abundance: -; j_gene: TRBJ2-7; d_gene: -; CDR3aa: CASSQESGRYEQYF; CDR3nt: TGCGCCAGCAGCCAAGAGTCGGGGAGGTACGAGCAGTACTTC
v_gene: TRBV7-9; abundance: -; j_gene: TRBJ2-7; d_gene: TRBD1; CDR3aa: CASSSGTGGNEQYF; CDR3nt: TGTGCCAGCAGCTCAGGGACAGGGGGCAACGAGCAGTACTTC
v_gene: TRBV5-1; abundance: -; j_gene: TRBJ1-1; d_gene: TRBD1; CDR3aa: CASSGTGEVINTEAFF; CDR3nt: TGCGCCAGCAGCGGAACAGGGGAGGTCATCAACACTGAAGCTTTCTTT
v_gene: TRBV27; abundance: once; j_gene: TRBJ2-5; d_gene: TRBD2; CDR3aa: CASSPEGLAVWKTQYF; CDR3nt: TGTGCCAGCAGTCCGGAGGGACTAGCGGTATGGAAGACCCAGTACTTC
v_gene: TRBV7-7; abundance: -; j_gene: TRBJ2-3; d_gene: TRBD1; CDR3aa: CASSSGTGRPATQYF; CDR3nt: TGTGCTAGCAGCTCCGGGACAGGGAGGCCGGCTACGCAGTATTTT
v_gene: TRBV7-9; abundance: -; j_gene: TRBJ1-5; d_gene: -; CDR3aa: CASSLGGPRPQHF; CDR3nt: TGTGCCAGCAGCTTAGGGGGACCACGGCCCCAGCATTTT
v_gene: TRBV28; abundance: -; j_gene: TRBJ2-1; d_gene: -; CDR3aa: CASKIAGQNEQFF; CDR3nt: TGTGCCAGTAAGATAGCGGGACAGAATGAGCAGTTCTTC
v_gene: TRBV5-8; abundance: -; j_gene: TRBJ2-7; d_gene: -; CDR3aa: CASSLVTKLGPDEQYF; CDR3nt: TGTGCCAGCAGCTTGGTGACCAAGTTGGGGCCGGACGAGCAGTACTTC
v_gene: TRBV5-1; abundance: -; j_gene: TRBJ1-1; d_gene: -; CDR3aa: CASSSVAGIDGTEAFF; CDR3nt: TGCGCCAGCAGCTCAGTAGCAGGGATTGACGGAACTGAAGCTTTCTTT
v_gene: TRBV4-1; abundance: many; j_gene: TRBJ1-5; d_gene: -; CDR3aa: CATSERHLSNQPQHF; CDR3nt: TGCGCCACCTCAGAACGACACCTCTCCAATCAGCCCCAGCATTTT
v_gene: TRBV5-1; abundance: -; j_gene: TRBJ2-5; d_gene: TRBD1; CDR3aa: CASSLEQGQETQYF; CDR3nt: TGCGCCAGCAGCTTGGAACAGGGGCAAGAGACCCAGTACTTC
v_gene: TRBV27; abundance: few; j_gene: TRBJ2-7; d_gene: -; CDR3aa: CASSSASPYEQYF; CDR3nt: TGTGCCAGCAGTTCGGCTAGTCCCTACGAGCAGTACTTC
v_gene: TRBV5-1; abundance: -; j_gene: TRBJ2-1; d_gene: TRBD1; CDR3aa: CASSLGTGPEQFF; CDR3nt: TGCGCCAGCAGCCTGGGGACAGGGCCTGAGCAGTTCTTC
v_gene: TRBV27; abundance: -; j_gene: TRBJ1-1; d_gene: -; CDR3aa: CASSLTRMNTEAFF; CDR3nt: TGTGCCAGCAGTTTAACCCGGATGAACACTGAAGCTTTCTTT
v_gene: TRBV7-9; abundance: -; j_gene: TRBJ1-2; d_gene: -; CDR3aa: CASSRGTNYGYTF; CDR3nt: TGTGCCAGCAGCCGCGGAACTAACTATGGCTACACCTTC
v_gene: TRBV5-5; abundance: -; j_gene: TRBJ2-1; d_gene: -; CDR3aa: CASSQHGGSNEQFF; CDR3nt: TGTGCCAGCAGCCAACACGGAGGTTCCAATGAGCAGTTCTTC
v_gene: TRBV6-1; abundance: -; j_gene: TRBJ1-2; d_gene: -; CDR3aa: CASSEIGGGGYTF; CDR3nt: TGTGCCAGCAGTGAAATCGGGGGCGGTGGCTACACCTTC
v_gene: TRBV28; abundance: -; j_gene: TRBJ2-7; d_gene: -; CDR3aa: CASSSASDSYEQYF; CDR3nt: TGTGCCAGCAGTTCTGCGAGCGACTCCTACGAGCAGTACTTC
v_gene: TRBV5-4; abundance: once; j_gene: TRBJ1-1; d_gene: TRBD1; CDR3aa: CASSLAYQGGAEAFF; CDR3nt: TGTGCCAGCAGCTTGGCCTATCAGGGGGGCGCTGAAGCTTTCTTT
v_gene: TRBV7-2; abundance: -; j_gene: TRBJ2-1; d_gene: -; CDR3aa: CAGSPRTYNEQFF; CDR3nt: TGTGCCGGCAGCCCGAGGACCTACAATGAGCAGTTCTTC
v_gene: TRBV28; abundance: -; j_gene: TRBJ1-1; d_gene: -; CDR3aa: CASSLLPGRGRNTEAFF; CDR3nt: TGTGCCAGCAGTTTACTTCCAGGGCGCGGCCGTAACACTGAAGCTTTCTTT
v_gene: TRBV7-9; abundance: -; j_gene: TRBJ2-7; d_gene: TRBD1; CDR3aa: CASSLVTGVIYEQYF; CDR3nt: TGTGCCAGCAGCTTAGTGACAGGGGTCATCTACGAGCAGTACTTC
v_gene: TRBV27; abundance: -; j_gene: TRBJ2-1; d_gene: TRBD2; CDR3aa: CASSLALGRARGEQFF; CDR3nt: TGTGCCAGCAGTTTAGCCCTCGGGAGGGCCAGGGGTGAGCAGTTCTTC
v_gene: TRBV7-2; abundance: -; j_gene: TRBJ2-5; d_gene: -; CDR3aa: CASSLVGGEETQYF; CDR3nt: TGTGCCAGCAGCTTAGTTGGGGGAGAAGAGACCCAGTACTTC
v_gene: TRBV13; abundance: -; j_gene: TRBJ2-7; d_gene: TRBD1; CDR3aa: CASSLGGTGADEQYF; CDR3nt: TGTGCCAGCAGCTTAGGGGGGACAGGGGCCGACGAGCAGTACTTC
v_gene: TRBV10-3; abundance: -; j_gene: TRBJ1-1; d_gene: -; CDR3aa: CAISDRGMNTEAFF; CDR3nt: TGTGCCATCAGTGATCGGGGTATGAACACTGAAGCTTTCTTT
v_gene: TRBV28; abundance: -; j_gene: TRBJ1-2; d_gene: -; CDR3aa: CASSLSGVTYGYTF; CDR3nt: TGTGCCAGCAGTTTAAGCGGGGTCACCTATGGCTACACCTTC
v_gene: TRBV27; abundance: -; j_gene: TRBJ2-7; d_gene: TRBD2; CDR3aa: CASSAALAASYEQYF; CDR3nt: TGTGCCAGCAGTGCAGCCCTAGCGGCCTCCTACGAGCAGTACTTC
v_gene: TRBV5-6; abundance: -; j_gene: TRBJ1-2; d_gene: -; CDR3aa: CASRPGSSYGYTF; CDR3nt: TGTGCCAGCAGACCTGGAAGCTCCTATGGCTACACCTTC
v_gene: TRBV5-1; abundance: -; j_gene: TRBJ2-7; d_gene: TRBD1; CDR3aa: CASSLAGWDRGFYEQYF; CDR3nt: TGCGCCAGCAGCTTGGCGGGATGGGACAGGGGATTCTACGAGCAGTACTTC
v_gene: TRBV14; abundance: -; j_gene: TRBJ2-5; d_gene: -; CDR3aa: CASSQDLVTQYF; CDR3nt: TGTGCCAGCAGCCAAGATTTGGTGACCCAGTACTTC
v_gene: TRBV6-4; abundance: -; j_gene: TRBJ2-3; d_gene: -; CDR3aa: CASSDMNSDTQYF; CDR3nt: TGTGCCAGCAGTGACATGAACTCGGATACGCAGTATTTT
v_gene: TRBV7-9; abundance: -; j_gene: TRBJ2-1; d_gene: -; CDR3aa: CASSLGPPRFF; CDR3nt: TGTGCCAGCAGCTTGGGGCCTCCGCGGTTCTTC
v_gene: TRBV5-1; abundance: -; j_gene: TRBJ2-1; d_gene: -; CDR3aa: CASSHSRRAGDEQFF; CDR3nt: TGCGCCAGCAGCCATTCACGGAGGGCGGGCGATGAGCAGTTCTTC
v_gene: TRBV28; abundance: once; j_gene: TRBJ2-6; d_gene: -; CDR3aa: CASSYRTGANVLTF; CDR3nt: TGTGCCAGCAGTTACAGAACTGGGGCCAACGTCCTGACTTTC
v_gene: TRBV7-9; abundance: -; j_gene: TRBJ2-2; d_gene: -; CDR3aa: CASSFDPGKPNTGELFF; CDR3nt: TGTGCCAGCAGCTTTGACCCAGGGAAACCGAACACCGGGGAGCTGTTTTTT
v_gene: TRBV5-1; abundance: -; j_gene: TRBJ2-1; d_gene: TRBD2; CDR3aa: CASGLTGLADNEQFF; CDR3nt: TGCGCCAGCGGCCTAACGGGACTAGCAGACAATGAGCAGTTCTTC
v_gene: TRBV11-3; abundance: -; j_gene: TRBJ2-1; d_gene: -; CDR3aa: CASSLDIDEQFF; CDR3nt: TGTGCCAGCAGCTTAGACATCGATGAGCAGTTCTTC